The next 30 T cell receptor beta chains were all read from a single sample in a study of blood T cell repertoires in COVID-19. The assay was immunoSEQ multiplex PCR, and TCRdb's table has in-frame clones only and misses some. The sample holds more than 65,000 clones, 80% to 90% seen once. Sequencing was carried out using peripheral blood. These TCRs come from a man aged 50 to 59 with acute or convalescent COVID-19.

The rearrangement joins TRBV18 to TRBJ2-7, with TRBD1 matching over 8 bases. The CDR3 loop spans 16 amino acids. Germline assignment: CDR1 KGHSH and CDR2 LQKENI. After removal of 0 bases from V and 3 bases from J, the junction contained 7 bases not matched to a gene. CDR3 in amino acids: CASSPPSAGTGYEQYF. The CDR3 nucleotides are TGTGCCAGCTCACCACCGAGCGCTGGGACAGGCTACGAGCAGTACTTC.

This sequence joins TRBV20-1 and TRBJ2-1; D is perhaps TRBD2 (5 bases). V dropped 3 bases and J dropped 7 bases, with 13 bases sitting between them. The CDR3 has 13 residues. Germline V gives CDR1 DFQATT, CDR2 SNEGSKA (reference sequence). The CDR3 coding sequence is TGCAGTGCTAGTTTCCTAGCCACAAATGAGCAGTTCTTC. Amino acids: CSASFLATNEQFF.

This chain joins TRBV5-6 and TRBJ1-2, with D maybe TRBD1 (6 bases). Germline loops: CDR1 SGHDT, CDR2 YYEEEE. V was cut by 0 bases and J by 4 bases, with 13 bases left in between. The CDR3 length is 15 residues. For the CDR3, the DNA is TGTGCCAGCAGCTTGGCCGGCAGGGGTGGCTATGGCTACACCTTC. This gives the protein CASSLAGRGGYGYTF. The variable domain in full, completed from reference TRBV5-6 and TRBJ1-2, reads DAGVTQSPTHLIKTRGQQVTLRCSPKSGHDTVSWYQQALGQGPQFIFQYYEEEERQRGNFPDRFSGHQFPNYSSELNVNALLLGDSALYLCASSLAGRGGYGYTFGSGTRLTVV.

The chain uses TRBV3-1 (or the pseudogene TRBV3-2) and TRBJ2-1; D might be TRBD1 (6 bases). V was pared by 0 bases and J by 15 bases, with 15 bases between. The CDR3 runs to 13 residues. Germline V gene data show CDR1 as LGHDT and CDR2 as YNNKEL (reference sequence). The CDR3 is CASSQDLIQGLFF. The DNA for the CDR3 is TGTGCCAGCAGCCAAGATCTGATACAGGGATTGTTCTTC.

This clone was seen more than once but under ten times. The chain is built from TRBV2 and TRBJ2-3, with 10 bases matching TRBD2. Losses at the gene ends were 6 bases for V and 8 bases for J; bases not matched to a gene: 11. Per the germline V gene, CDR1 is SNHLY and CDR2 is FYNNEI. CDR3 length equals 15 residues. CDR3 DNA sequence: TGTGCCAGCAGGGACCTGAGCGGGGGGGCCTCTACGCAGTATTTT. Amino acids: CASRDLSGGASTQYF.

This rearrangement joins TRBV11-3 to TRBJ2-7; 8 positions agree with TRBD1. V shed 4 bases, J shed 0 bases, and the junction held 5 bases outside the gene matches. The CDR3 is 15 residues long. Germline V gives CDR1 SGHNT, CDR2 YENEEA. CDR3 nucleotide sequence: TGTGCCAGCAGCTCGACAGGGGCTACCTCCTACGAGCAGTACTTC. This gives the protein CASSSTGATSYEQYF.

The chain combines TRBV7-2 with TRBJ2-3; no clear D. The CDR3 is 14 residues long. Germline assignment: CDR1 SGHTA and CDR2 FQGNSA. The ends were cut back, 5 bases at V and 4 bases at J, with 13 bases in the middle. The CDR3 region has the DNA TGTGCCAGCAGCACCCGCCCAGGTGCAGATACGCAGTATTTT. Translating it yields CASSTRPGADTQYF.

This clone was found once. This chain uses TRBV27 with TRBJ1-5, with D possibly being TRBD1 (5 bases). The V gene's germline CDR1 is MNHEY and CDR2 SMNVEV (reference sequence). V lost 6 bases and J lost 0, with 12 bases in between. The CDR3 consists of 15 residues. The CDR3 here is CASSRDRNSNQPQHF. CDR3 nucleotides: TGTGCCAGCAGCCGCGACAGAAATAGCAATCAGCCCCAGCATTTT.

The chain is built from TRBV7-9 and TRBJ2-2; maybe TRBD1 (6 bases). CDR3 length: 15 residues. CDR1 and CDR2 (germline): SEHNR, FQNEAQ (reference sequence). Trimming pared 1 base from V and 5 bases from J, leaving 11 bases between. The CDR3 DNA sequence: TGTGCCAGCAGCTTAGAGGGGGTCCAGACCGGGGAGCTGTTTTTT. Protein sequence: CASSLEGVQTGELFF.

The CDR3 coding sequence is TGTGCCAGCAGCTACCCGGACAGGTTTAACTATGGCTACACCTTC. This sequence encodes CASSYPDRFNYGYTF. The chain joins TRBV5-6 to TRBJ1-2; 7 bases fit TRBD1. Looked up from germline, CDR1 is SGHDT and CDR2 is YYEEEE. CDR3 length: 15 amino acids. The junction had 6 bases not matched to a gene; V was cut back by 3 bases and J by 1 base.

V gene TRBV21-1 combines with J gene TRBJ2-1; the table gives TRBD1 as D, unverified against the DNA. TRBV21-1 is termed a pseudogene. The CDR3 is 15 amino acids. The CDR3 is CASSKWGCRYNEQFF. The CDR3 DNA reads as TGTGCCAGCAGCAAATGGGGCTGCCGATACAATGAGCAGTTCTTC.

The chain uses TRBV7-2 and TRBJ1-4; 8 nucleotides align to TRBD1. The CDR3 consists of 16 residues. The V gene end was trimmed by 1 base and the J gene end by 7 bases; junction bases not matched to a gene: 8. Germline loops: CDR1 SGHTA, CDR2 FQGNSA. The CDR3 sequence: CASSLGTGRGSEKLFF. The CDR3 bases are TGTGCCAGCAGCTTAGGGACAGGGAGGGGAAGTGAAAAACTGTTTTTT.

For the CDR3, the DNA is TGTGCCAGCAGCCCCGGGACTAAGACCGGGGAGCTGTTTTTT. The encoded protein is CASSPGTKTGELFF. The rearrangement joins TRBV9 to TRBJ2-2, with 7 nucleotides matching TRBD2. The CDR3 covers 14 residues. V was pared by 4 bases and J by 5 bases, with 5 bases of the junction left unmatched. Germline lookup yields CDR1 SGDLS and CDR2 YYNGEE.

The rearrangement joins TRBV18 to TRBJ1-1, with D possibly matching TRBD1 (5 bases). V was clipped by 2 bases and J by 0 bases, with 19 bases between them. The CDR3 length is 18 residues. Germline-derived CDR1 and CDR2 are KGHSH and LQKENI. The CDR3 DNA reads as TGTGCCAGCTCACCAAGGAGGGACCCTTACCCCTTGAACACTGAAGCTTTCTTT. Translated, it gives CASSPRRDPYPLNTEAFF.

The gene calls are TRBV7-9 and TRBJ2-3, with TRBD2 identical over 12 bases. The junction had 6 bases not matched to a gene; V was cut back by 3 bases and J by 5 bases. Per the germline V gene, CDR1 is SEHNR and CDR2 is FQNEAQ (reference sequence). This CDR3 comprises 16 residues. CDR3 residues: CASSLTSGGPIDTQYF. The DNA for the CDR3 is TGTGCCAGCAGCTTGACTAGCGGGGGCCCGATAGATACGCAGTATTTT.

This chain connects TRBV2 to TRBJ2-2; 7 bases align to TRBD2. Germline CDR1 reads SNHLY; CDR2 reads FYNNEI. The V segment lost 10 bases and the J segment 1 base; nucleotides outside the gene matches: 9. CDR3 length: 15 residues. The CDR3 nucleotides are TGTGCCATCGGGAGGCTGCAGCAGAACACCGGGGAGCTGTTTTTT. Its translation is CAIGRLQQNTGELFF.

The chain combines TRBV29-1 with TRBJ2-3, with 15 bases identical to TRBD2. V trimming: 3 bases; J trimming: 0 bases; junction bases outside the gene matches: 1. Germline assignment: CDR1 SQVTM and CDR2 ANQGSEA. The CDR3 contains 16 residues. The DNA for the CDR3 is TGCAGCGTTGAGGGGACTAGCGGGGGGAGCACAGATACGCAGTATTTT. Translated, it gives CSVEGTSGGSTDTQYF.

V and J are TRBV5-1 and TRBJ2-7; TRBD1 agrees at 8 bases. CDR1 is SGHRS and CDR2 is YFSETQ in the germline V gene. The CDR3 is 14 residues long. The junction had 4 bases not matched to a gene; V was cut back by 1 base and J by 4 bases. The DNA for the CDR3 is TGCGCCAGCAGCTTGACAGGGGGGCTATACGAGCAGTACTTC. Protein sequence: CASSLTGGLYEQYF.

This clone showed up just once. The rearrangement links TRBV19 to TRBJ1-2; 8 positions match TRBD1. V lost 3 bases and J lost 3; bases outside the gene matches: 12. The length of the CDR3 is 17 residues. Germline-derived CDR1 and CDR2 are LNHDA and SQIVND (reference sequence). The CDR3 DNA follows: TGTGCCAGTAGTATCCCCAGGGGGCCCCGTCTTGACTATGGCTACACCTTC. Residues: CASSIPRGPRLDYGYTF.

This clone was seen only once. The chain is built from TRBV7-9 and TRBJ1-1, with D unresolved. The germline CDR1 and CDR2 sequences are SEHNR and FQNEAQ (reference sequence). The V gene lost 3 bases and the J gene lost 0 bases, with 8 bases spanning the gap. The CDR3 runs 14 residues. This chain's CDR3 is CASSFSGVNTEAFF. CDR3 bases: TGTGCCAGCAGCTTTTCGGGAGTGAACACTGAAGCTTTCTTT. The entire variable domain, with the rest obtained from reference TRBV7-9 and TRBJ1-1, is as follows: DTGVSQNPRHKITKRGQNVTFRCDPISEHNRLYWYRQTLGQGPEFLTYFQNEAQLEKSRLLSDRFSAERPKGSFSTLEIQRTEQGDSAMYLCASSFSGVNTEAFFGQGTRLTVV.

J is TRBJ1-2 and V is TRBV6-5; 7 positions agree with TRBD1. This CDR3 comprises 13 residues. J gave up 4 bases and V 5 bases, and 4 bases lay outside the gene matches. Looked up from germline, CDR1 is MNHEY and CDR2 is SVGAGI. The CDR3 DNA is TGTGCCAGCAGTCCGGGACAGTCCTATGGCTACACCTTC. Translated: CASSPGQSYGYTF.

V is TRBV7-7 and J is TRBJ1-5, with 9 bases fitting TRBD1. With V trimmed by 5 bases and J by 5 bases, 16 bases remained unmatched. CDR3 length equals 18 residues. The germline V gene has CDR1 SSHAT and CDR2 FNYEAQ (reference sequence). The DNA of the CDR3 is TGTGCCAGCAGCCCCCAAATCCCGACAGGGGGAATCCATCAGCCCCAGCATTTT. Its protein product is CASSPQIPTGGIHQPQHF.

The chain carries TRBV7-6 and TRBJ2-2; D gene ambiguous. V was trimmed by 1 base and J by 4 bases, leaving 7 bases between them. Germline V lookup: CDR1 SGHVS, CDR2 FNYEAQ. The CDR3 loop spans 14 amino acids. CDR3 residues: CASSLERSTGELFF. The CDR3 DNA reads TGTGCCAGCAGCTTAGAACGGAGCACCGGGGAGCTGTTTTTT.

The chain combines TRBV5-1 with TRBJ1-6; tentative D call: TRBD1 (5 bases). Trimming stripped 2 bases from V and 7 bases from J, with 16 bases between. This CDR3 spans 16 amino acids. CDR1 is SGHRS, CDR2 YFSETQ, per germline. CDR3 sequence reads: CASSFESGQGNSPLHF. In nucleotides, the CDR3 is TGCGCCAGCAGCTTCGAGTCAGGTCAGGGAAATTCACCCCTCCACTTT.

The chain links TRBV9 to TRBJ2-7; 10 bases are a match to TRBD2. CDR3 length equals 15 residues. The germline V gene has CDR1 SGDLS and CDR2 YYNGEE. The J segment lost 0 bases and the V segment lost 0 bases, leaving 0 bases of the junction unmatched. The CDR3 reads CASSVASGGSYEQYF. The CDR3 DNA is TGTGCCAGCAGCGTAGCTAGCGGGGGCTCCTACGAGCAGTACTTC. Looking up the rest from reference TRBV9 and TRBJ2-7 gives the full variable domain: DSGVTQTPKHLITATGQRVTLRCSPRSGDLSVYWYQQSLDQGLQFLIQYYNGEERAKGNILERFSAQQFPDLHSELNLSSLELGDSALYFCASSVASGGSYEQYFGPGTRLTVT.

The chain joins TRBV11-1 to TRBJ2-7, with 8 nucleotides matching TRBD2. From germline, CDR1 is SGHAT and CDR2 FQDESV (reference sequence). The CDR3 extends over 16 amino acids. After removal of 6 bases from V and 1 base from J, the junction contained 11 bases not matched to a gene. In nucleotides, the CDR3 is TGTGCCAGCAGGATCGGGGCGGGGGGTAAGTCCTACGAGCAGTACGTC. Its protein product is CASRIGAGGKSYEQYV.

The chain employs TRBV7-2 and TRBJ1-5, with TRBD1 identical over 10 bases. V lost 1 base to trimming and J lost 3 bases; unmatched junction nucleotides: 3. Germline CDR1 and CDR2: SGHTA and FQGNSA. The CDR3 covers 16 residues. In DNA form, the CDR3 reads TGTGCCAGCAGCTTAGGGGACAGGGGACTCAATCAGCCCCAGCATTTT. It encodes CASSLGDRGLNQPQHF.

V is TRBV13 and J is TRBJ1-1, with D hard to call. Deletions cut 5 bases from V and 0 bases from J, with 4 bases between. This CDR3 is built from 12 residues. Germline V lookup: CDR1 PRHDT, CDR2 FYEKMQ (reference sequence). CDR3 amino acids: CASSQMNTEAFF. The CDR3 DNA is TGTGCCAGCAGCCAAATGAACACTGAAGCTTTCTTT.

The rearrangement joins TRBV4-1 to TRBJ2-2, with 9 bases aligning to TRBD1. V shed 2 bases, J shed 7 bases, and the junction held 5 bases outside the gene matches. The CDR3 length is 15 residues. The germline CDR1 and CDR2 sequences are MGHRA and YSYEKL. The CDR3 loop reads CASSQSQGAIGELFF. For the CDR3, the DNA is TGCGCCAGCAGCCAATCACAGGGGGCAATCGGGGAGCTGTTTTTT.

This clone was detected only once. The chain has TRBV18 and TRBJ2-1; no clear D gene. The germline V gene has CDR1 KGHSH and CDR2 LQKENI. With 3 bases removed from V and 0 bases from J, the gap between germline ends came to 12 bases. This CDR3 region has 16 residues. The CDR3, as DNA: TGTGCCAGCTCACCGAAGAGTCCGAGCTCCTACAATGAGCAGTTCTTC. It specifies CASSPKSPSSYNEQFF.